Listed here are 27 T cell receptor beta chains from one sample, sequenced in a study of blood T cell repertoires in COVID-19. Sequencing was performed with immunoSEQ multiplex PCR; in TCRdb, only in-frame clones are kept and a portion is missing. This sample has about 120,000 clones, with approximately 90% found just once. Sequencing was done on a sample of peripheral blood. The receptors were gathered from a woman aged 45-59 years with acute or convalescent COVID-19.

The DNA for the CDR3 is TGTGCCAGCAGCCCGGGACAGACCTCTGGTGGTTCACCCCTCCACTTT. Translation: CASSPGQTSGGSPLHF. The chain has TRBV7-2 and TRBJ1-6; TRBD1 aligns across 7 bases. The CDR3 length is 16 residues. V shed 5 bases, J shed 9 bases, and the junction held 13 bases outside the gene matches. CDR1 is SGHTA, CDR2 FQGNSA, per germline.

The chain recombines TRBV3-1 (or the pseudogene TRBV3-2) with TRBJ1-1; 9 bases match TRBD1. J lost 0 bases, V lost 3 bases, and 11 bases had no gene match. Germline lookup yields CDR1 LGHDT and CDR2 YNNKEL (reference sequence). The CDR3 totals 18 residues. In DNA form, the CDR3 reads TGTGCCAGCAGCCACATCACAACAGGGGGCGCCTTGAACACTGAAGCTTTCTTT. Translating gives CASSHITTGGALNTEAFF.

This clone was recorded once. The chain carries TRBV7-9 and TRBJ1-1, with 11 bases matching TRBD1. The CDR3 extends over 16 amino acids. Trimming at V came to 5 bases and at J to 3 bases, leaving 8 bases not matched to a gene. The germline V gene has CDR1 SEHNR and CDR2 FQNEAQ (reference sequence). The CDR3 sequence is CASSPRDRGRDTEAFF. Written as DNA, the CDR3 is TGTGCCAGCAGCCCCCGGGACAGGGGGAGGGACACTGAAGCTTTCTTT.

This chain connects TRBV7-2 to TRBJ2-7; D is possibly TRBD1 (5 bases). V gave up 1 base and J gave up 4 bases, with 20 bases separating them. The germline V gene encodes CDR1 SGHTA and CDR2 FQGNSA. This CDR3 has 17 amino acids. The CDR3 protein is CASSLEVSWQGVYEQYF. As DNA, the CDR3 is TGTGCCAGCAGCTTAGAAGTATCTTGGCAGGGTGTTTACGAGCAGTACTTC.

The chain carries TRBV9 and TRBJ2-1; 8 nucleotides line up with TRBD1. The CDR3 covers 16 residues. With V trimmed by 4 bases and J by 8 bases, 14 bases remained unmatched. Germline lookup yields CDR1 SGDLS and CDR2 YYNGEE. The CDR3 sequence is CASSLFDRGRMDEQFF. As DNA, the CDR3 is TGTGCCAGCAGCCTCTTCGACAGGGGACGTATGGATGAGCAGTTCTTC.

The rearrangement uses TRBV28 and TRBJ1-6; D perhaps matches TRBD1 (6 bases). CDR1 is MDHEN, CDR2 SYDVKM, per germline. The length of the CDR3 is 15 residues. Between the trimmed V and J ends, which lost 2 bases and 10 bases, there was a span of 15 bases. The CDR3 nucleotides read TGTGCCAGCAGTTTAGGGGGCTCGACCGGGTCACCCCTCCACTTT. It codes for CASSLGGSTGSPLHF.

This rearrangement joins TRBV9 to TRBJ2-2; 7 positions match TRBD1. The CDR3 totals 15 residues. J lost 5 bases, V lost 2 bases, and 6 bases had no gene match. Germline V gene data show CDR1 as SGDLS and CDR2 as YYNGEE. The CDR3, as DNA: TGTGCCAGCAGCGTTACGGGACAGACAACCGGGGAGCTGTTTTTT. Translated: CASSVTGQTTGELFF.

The chain employs TRBV20-1 and TRBJ1-1; 7 bases agree with TRBD1. V lost 6 bases, J lost 6 bases, and 4 bases stayed unmatched. This CDR3 is 11 amino acids long. CDR1 DFQATT and CDR2 SNEGSKA come from the germline V gene (reference sequence). This chain's CDR3 is CSAYDRAEAFF. CDR3 nucleotide sequence: TGCAGTGCATACGACAGGGCTGAAGCTTTCTTT.

The chain carries TRBV7-2 and TRBJ2-2; no reliable D call. Per the germline V gene, CDR1 is SGHTA and CDR2 is FQGNSA. The CDR3 is made up of 14 amino acids. The V end was cut by 5 bases, the J end by 2 bases, with 9 bases between. This CDR3 is CASSGQANTGELFF. CDR3 DNA sequence: TGTGCCAGCAGCGGGCAGGCTAACACCGGGGAGCTGTTTTTT.

This chain joins TRBV29-1 and TRBJ1-1; maybe TRBD1 (5 bases). The V and J ends lost 7 bases and 1 base respectively, with 10 bases between them. The CDR3 is made up of 12 amino acids. In germline, CDR1 is SQVTM, CDR2 ANQGSEA. CDR3 protein: CSAVTENTEAFF. CDR3 nucleotides: TGCAGCGCCGTGACAGAGAACACTGAAGCTTTCTTT.

The rearrangement uses TRBV28 and TRBJ1-2; the D is unclear. The V and J ends lost 6 bases and 5 bases respectively, with 13 bases between them. The CDR3 is made up of 13 amino acids. CDR1 is MDHEN, CDR2 SYDVKM, per germline. The CDR3 sequence: CASSPGLIYGYTF. In DNA, the CDR3 is TGTGCCAGCAGCCCGGGGTTAATTTATGGCTACACCTTC.

This rearrangement joins TRBV29-1 to TRBJ1-1, with D maybe TRBD1 (6 bases). V lost 6 bases, J lost 5 bases, and 19 bases lay in between. CDR1 is SQVTM, CDR2 ANQGSEA, per germline. The CDR3 totals 14 residues. The DNA for the CDR3 is TGCAGCGTCCGATCAGGGGCGATAAAAACTGAAGCTTTCTTT. It encodes CSVRSGAIKTEAFF. Full variable domain (missing parts from reference TRBV29-1 and TRBJ1-1): SAVISQKPSRDICQRGTSLTIQCQVDSQVTMMFWYRQQPGQSLTLIATANQGSEATYESGFVIDKFPISRPNLTFSTLTVSNMSPEDSSIYLCSVRSGAIKTEAFFGQGTRLTVV.

V usage is TRBV5-1 and J usage is TRBJ2-3; TRBD1 is a possible D gene (6 bases). The CDR3 spans 13 residues. V lost 0 bases and J 6 bases, leaving 8 bases between the germline ends. Looked up from germline, CDR1 is SGHRS and CDR2 is YFSETQ. DNA for the CDR3: TGCGCCAGCAGCTTGGACAGGGTCGATACGCAGTATTTT. This translates into CASSLDRVDTQYF.

This chain joins TRBV19 and TRBJ1-2; tentatively, D is TRBD1 (5 bases). In germline, CDR1 is LNHDA, CDR2 SQIVND (reference sequence). The germline V and J ends were trimmed by 7 bases and 4 bases, with 10 bases remaining between them. The CDR3 loop spans 12 amino acids. The chain's CDR3 is CASNSGVYGYTF. The DNA of the CDR3 is TGTGCCAGTAATTCGGGGGTCTATGGCTACACCTTC.

The chain employs TRBV6-2 or TRBV6-3 and TRBJ2-5; D might be TRBD1 (6 bases). The CDR3 consists of 13 residues. The germline V gene has CDR1 MNHEY and CDR2 SVGEGT. The V and J ends lost 5 bases and 3 bases respectively, with 10 bases between them. Here the CDR3 reads CASSRDRKETQYF. The DNA of the CDR3 is TGTGCCAGCAGTAGAGACAGGAAAGAGACCCAGTACTTC.

This sequence joins TRBV19 and TRBJ1-6; possible D gene TRBD1, 6 bases. This CDR3 region has 14 residues. Trimming pared 5 bases from V and 4 bases from J, leaving 9 bases between. Germline CDR1 reads LNHDA; CDR2 reads SQIVND (reference sequence). The CDR3 DNA reads TGTGCCAGTAGTGAAGGGGGTTATAATTCACCCCTCCACTTT. Translated, it gives CASSEGGYNSPLHF.

This clone is a singleton in its sample. The V call is TRBV27, the J call TRBJ2-1; 9 nucleotides line up with TRBD2. The CDR3 sequence is 15 residues long. The germline gives CDR1 MNHEY, CDR2 SMNVEV (reference sequence). V dropped 8 bases and J dropped 9; count of bases not matched to a gene: 14. This CDR3 is CASLPMGLAGGEQFF. The CDR3 coding sequence is TGTGCCAGCCTCCCAATGGGACTAGCTGGGGGTGAGCAGTTCTTC.

CDR3 in DNA: TGCGCCAGCAAGGCAGGGGCGAACCCCACCTACGAGCAGTACTTC. Its translation: CASKAGANPTYEQYF. V is TRBV5-1 and J is TRBJ2-7; TRBD1 might be the D (6 bases). V lost 6 bases and J lost 2, with 18 bases in between. The CDR3 totals 15 residues. CDR1 and CDR2 from the germline V gene are SGHRS and YFSETQ.

V is TRBV15 and J is TRBJ1-5, with 10 bases aligning to TRBD1. The CDR3 length is 16 residues. Germline CDR1 and CDR2: LNHNV and YYDKDF (reference sequence). Unmatched junction bases numbered 9, after V lost 3 bases and J lost 7 bases. The CDR3 sequence is CATSSQTGGAGQPQHF. DNA of the CDR3: TGTGCCACCAGCAGCCAGACAGGGGGCGCCGGACAGCCCCAGCATTTT.

This clone turned up a few times. The chain has TRBV27 and TRBJ1-2; D might be TRBD1 (6 bases). Trimming removed 5 bases from V and 6 bases from J, with 22 bases in between. Per germline, CDR1 MNHEY and CDR2 SMNVEV (reference sequence). CDR3 length: 16 residues. CDR3 nucleotides: TGTGCCAGCAGTGGCCGGGCCACAGGGTATACAAATGGCTACACCTTC. It translates to CASSGRATGYTNGYTF.

This clone has only a few counts. This chain connects TRBV4-1 to TRBJ1-6; D is ambiguous. Germline V gene sequence: CDR1 MGHRA, CDR2 YSYEKL. This CDR3 is built from 18 residues. V was clipped by 0 bases and J by 0 bases, with 12 bases between them. This chain's CDR3 is CASSQDPDSSSYNSPLHF. In DNA, the CDR3 is TGCGCCAGCAGCCAAGATCCGGACTCCAGCTCCTATAATTCACCCCTCCACTTT.

The chain couples TRBV18 to TRBJ2-3; 7 bases line up with TRBD2. J lost 4 bases, V lost 4 bases, and 8 bases had no gene match. The CDR3 has 15 amino acids. CDR1 and CDR2 from the germline V gene are KGHSH and LQKENI. The CDR3 sequence is CASSQTAGTADTQYF. CDR3 in DNA: TGTGCCAGCTCACAGACAGCGGGAACCGCAGATACGCAGTATTTT.

The chain is built from TRBV4-1 and TRBJ1-1; D unclear. CDR3 length: 15 amino acids. Germline V gene sequence: CDR1 MGHRA, CDR2 YSYEKL. Trimming left V 0 bases short and J 0 bases short, with 8 bases between. CDR3 residues: CASSQEVLVNTEAFF. The CDR3 coding sequence is TGCGCCAGCAGCCAAGAAGTTTTAGTGAACACTGAAGCTTTCTTT.

This clone was seen just once. This rearrangement joins TRBV10-2 to TRBJ2-7; D is perhaps TRBD1 (6 bases). This CDR3 has 12 residues. V lost 6 bases and J lost 5, with 11 bases in between. Germline loops: CDR1 WSHSY, CDR2 SAAADI. CDR3 loop: CASRTDRNEQYF. CDR3 nucleotides: TGCGCCAGCAGGACCGACAGGAACGAGCAGTACTTC.

This clone was detected only once. V usage is TRBV24-1 and J usage is TRBJ2-5; tentative D call: TRBD1 (6 bases). V was pared by 9 bases and J by 4 bases, with 14 bases between. Per germline, CDR1 KGHDR and CDR2 SFDVKD. The CDR3 contains 13 residues. CDR3 amino acids: CATGVGQRETQYF. CDR3 DNA sequence: TGTGCCACCGGTGTAGGACAGAGAGAGACCCAGTACTTC.

The chain joins TRBV2 to TRBJ1-5; the match to TRBD1 covers 10 bases. The V and J ends lost 4 bases and 2 bases, in that order; junction bases with no gene match: 5. The CDR3 covers 16 residues. Germline assignment: CDR1 SNHLY and CDR2 FYNNEI. The CDR3 DNA is TGTGCCAGCAGTGGGACAGGGGGTCGGGGCAATCAGCCCCAGCATTTT. Encoded protein: CASSGTGGRGNQPQHF.

This CDR3 reads CSGLAGEETQYF. DNA of the CDR3: TGCAGCGGACTAGCGGGGGAGGAGACCCAGTACTTC. The chain carries TRBV29-1 and TRBJ2-5; TRBD2 matches at 12 bases. Germline V lookup: CDR1 SQVTM, CDR2 ANQGSEA. V dropped 7 bases and J dropped 5; count of bases not matched to a gene: 2. The CDR3 covers 12 residues.